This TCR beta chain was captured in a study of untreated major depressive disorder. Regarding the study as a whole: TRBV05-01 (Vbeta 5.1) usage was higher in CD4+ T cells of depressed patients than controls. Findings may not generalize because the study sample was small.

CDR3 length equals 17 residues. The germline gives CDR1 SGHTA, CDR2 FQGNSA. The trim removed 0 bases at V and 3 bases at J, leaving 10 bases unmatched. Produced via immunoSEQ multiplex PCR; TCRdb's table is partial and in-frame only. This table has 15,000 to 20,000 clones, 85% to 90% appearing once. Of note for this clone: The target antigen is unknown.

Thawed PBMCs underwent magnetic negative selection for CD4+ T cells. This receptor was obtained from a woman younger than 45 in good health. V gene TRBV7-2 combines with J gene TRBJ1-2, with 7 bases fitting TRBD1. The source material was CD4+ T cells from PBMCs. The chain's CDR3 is CASSLARDSQAYYGYTF. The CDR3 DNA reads TGTGCCAGCAGCTTAGCGAGGGACAGTCAGGCTTACTATGGCTACACCTTC.